This T cell receptor (beta chain) stems from a study of cytomegalovirus exposure and HLA in healthy donors (dated by TCRdb to between 2016 and 2019). With respect to the entire study: The roughly 670 repertoires of the first cohort and the 110 or so validation repertoires were produced on the same platform, according to a later analysis. To predict cytomegalovirus infection status, the study combined high-throughput TCR immunosequencing, statistical association of individual TCRs with disease status, and machine learning. A separate validation cohort of approximately 120 different subjects was used in addition to the approximately 700-subject first cohort. The study aimed to test whether signatures of past pathogen exposure could be identified by cataloging public T cell receptors. Overall study outcomes, separate from this receptor: In both the original and validation cohorts, the classifier was reported to diagnose cytomegalovirus status with high specificity and sensitivity. The study gave a list of more than 150 TCR beta chains associated with cytomegalovirus. Subsequent analysis determined that TCRs grouped into clusters in the first cohort also showed a tendency toward co-occurrence across the approximately 120 validation repertoires, and 85% to 95% of cluster scores exceeded 0. Across donors, most TCR sequences were observed very rarely, whereas some public TCRs were present in many individuals. A later analysis lacked HLA typing for the validation cohort, so it scored co-occurrence in that cohort across all 120 repertoires. A few of the identified cytomegalovirus-associated TCR beta chains were confirmed in vitro to be specific for cytomegalovirus antigens. It was suggested by the authors that the approach could potentially be generalized to other disease states and immunological phenotypes.

The library relied on the immunoSEQ multiplex PCR assay. In the original analysis: To diagnose cytomegalovirus status from the catalog of TCR beta chain sequences, a statistical classification framework was built. What TCRdb holds here is the immuneACCESS table cut down to in-frame rearrangements. Part of the clones is not present; checked against another copy, under half of the missing clones reflect an unresolved V gene, and the others are unexplained. V and J calls and clone size follow that table, whereas D and trimming were derived from the DNA. Recorded for this sample are approximately 270,000 clones; 85% to 90% of them occurred a single time. The ten biggest clones cover 0.37% of the sample. Separate from the approximately 700-subject first cohort, the validation cohort of around 130 subjects was the group to which the donors belonged. The CDR3 measures 13 amino acids from cysteine to phenylalanine. Only the CDR3 DNA is retained, 39 bases long and in frame from the first base. Trimming accounts for 6 bases at V and 5 bases at J, while the number of junction bases matched to no gene is 6. Taken from the germline V gene (reference sequence), the CDR1 and CDR2 loops are SEHNR and FQNEAQ.

A word on this clone: There is no known antigen for this receptor. No much larger clone exists at a distance of one base, and base qualities are not known.

This receptor was obtained from a woman under 30 in good health and CMV-seronegative. The chain was built from TRBV7-9 and TRBJ1-1; 7 bases in the middle match TRBD1. The sample was PBMCs. The CDR3: CASSRQGDTEAFF. The nucleotide sequence reads as follows: TGTGCCAGCAGTAGGCAGGGGGATACTGAAGCTTTCTTT. Where the CDR3 stops, the reference TRBV7-9 and TRBJ1-1 genes take over; the full variable domain is DTGVSQNPRHKITKRGQNVTFRCDPISEHNRLYWYRQTLGQGPEFLTYFQNEAQLEKSRLLSDRFSAERPKGSFSTLEIQRTEQGDSAMYLCASSRQGDTEAFFGQGTRLTVV.